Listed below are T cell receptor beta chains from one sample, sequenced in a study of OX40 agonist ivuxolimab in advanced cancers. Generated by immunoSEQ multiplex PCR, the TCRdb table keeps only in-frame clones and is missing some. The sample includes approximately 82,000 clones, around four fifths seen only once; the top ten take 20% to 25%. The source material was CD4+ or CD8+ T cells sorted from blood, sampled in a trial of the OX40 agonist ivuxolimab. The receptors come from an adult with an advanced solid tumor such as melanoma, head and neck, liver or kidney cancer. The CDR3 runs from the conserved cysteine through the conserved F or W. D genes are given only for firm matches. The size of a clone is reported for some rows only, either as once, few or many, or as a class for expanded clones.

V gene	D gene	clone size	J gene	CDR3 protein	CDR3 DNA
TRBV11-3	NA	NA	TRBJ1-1	CASSLAPDNTEAFF	TGTGCCAGCAGCTTAGCCCCAGACAACACTGAAGCTTTCTTT
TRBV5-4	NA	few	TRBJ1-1	CASSLYRGLNTEAFF	TGTGCCAGCAGCTTGTATCGGGGGTTGAACACTGAAGCTTTCTTT
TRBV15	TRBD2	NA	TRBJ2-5	CATSEDSGRGSVETQYF	TGTGCCACCAGCGAAGATAGCGGGAGAGGAAGCGTAGAGACCCAGTACTTC
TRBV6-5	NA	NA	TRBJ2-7	CASTGVTTYEQYF	TGTGCCAGCACAGGCGTTACCACCTACGAGCAGTACTTC
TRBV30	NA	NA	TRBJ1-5	CAWKGYSYSGNQPQHF	TGTGCCTGGAAGGGGTACAGCTATAGTGGCAATCAGCCCCAGCATTTT
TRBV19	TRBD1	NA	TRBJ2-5	CASSRRGQDQETQYF	TGTGCCAGTAGTAGGCGGGGACAGGATCAAGAGACCCAGTACTTC
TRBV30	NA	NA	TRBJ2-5	CAWRINQETQYF	TGTGCCTGGAGGATCAACCAAGAGACCCAGTACTTC
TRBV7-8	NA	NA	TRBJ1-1	CASSLGLIENTEAFF	TGTGCCAGCAGCTTGGGTCTAATCGAGAACACTGAAGCTTTCTTT
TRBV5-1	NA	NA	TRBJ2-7	CASSFRTQAYEQYF	TGCGCCAGCAGCTTTCGAACACAGGCCTACGAGCAGTACTTC
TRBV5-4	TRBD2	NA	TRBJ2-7	CASSLARLAGGPYEQYF	TGTGCCAGCAGCTTGGCCAGATTAGCGGGAGGGCCCTACGAGCAGTACTTC
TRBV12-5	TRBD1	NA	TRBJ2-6	CASGPGTGQSGANVLTF	TGTGCTAGTGGTCCCGGGACAGGACAATCTGGGGCCAACGTCCTGACTTTC
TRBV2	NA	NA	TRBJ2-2	CASSLIYRDGKYYLNTGELFF	TGTGCCAGCAGCCTGATTTACCGGGACGGCAAGTATTACCTGAACACCGGGGAGCTGTTTTTT
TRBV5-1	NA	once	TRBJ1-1	CASSYRDTEAFF	TGCGCCAGCAGCTACAGGGACACTGAAGCTTTCTTT
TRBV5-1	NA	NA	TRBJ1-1	CASSLAGTRSTEAFF	TGCGCCAGCAGCTTGGCGGGGACAAGGAGCACTGAAGCTTTCTTT
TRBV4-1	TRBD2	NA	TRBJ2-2	CASSQRTSGRRDTGELFF	TGCGCCAGCAGCCAGCGGACTAGCGGGAGGCGGGACACCGGGGAGCTGTTTTTT
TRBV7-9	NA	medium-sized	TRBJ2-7	CASSSDRSEQYF	TGTGCCAGCAGCTCAGACAGATCCGAGCAGTACTTC
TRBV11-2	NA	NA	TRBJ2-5	CASSETGAETQYF	TGTGCCAGCAGCGAGACTGGAGCGGAGACCCAGTACTTC